The 27 T cell receptor beta chains in this list originate from one sample, sequenced in a study of OX40 agonist ivuxolimab in advanced cancers. Profiled with immunoSEQ multiplex PCR; TCRdb holds only in-frame clones, not every one. The sample consists of fewer than 65,000 clones, about nine tenths of them appearing once. This material consisted of CD4+ or CD8+ T cells sorted from blood, taken in a trial of the OX40 agonist ivuxolimab. These receptors came from an adult with an advanced solid tumor such as melanoma, head and neck, liver or kidney cancer.

This clone showed up just a few times. The V call is TRBV6-5, the J call TRBJ2-1; TRBD2 aligns across 10 bases. This CDR3 contains 15 residues. V shed 0 bases, J shed 12 bases, and the junction held 8 bases outside the gene matches. Per germline, CDR1 MNHEY and CDR2 SVGAGI. CDR3 nucleotides: TGTGCCAGCAGTTACTCCCTGGAGCGGGGGGGCGGGCAGTTCTTC. Translation gives CASSYSLERGGGQFF.

The chain links TRBV13 to TRBJ2-2, with 10 positions matching TRBD2. V gave up 0 bases and J gave up 6 bases; unmatched junction bases: 4. The CDR3 consists of 16 residues. Germline V gene sequence: CDR1 PRHDT, CDR2 FYEKMQ (reference sequence). This CDR3 reads CASSLGLAGPPGELFF. The CDR3 DNA reads as TGTGCCAGCAGCTTAGGACTAGCGGGGCCCCCCGGGGAGCTGTTTTTT.

V gene TRBV7-9 combines with J gene TRBJ2-7; D is uncertain. Germline lookup yields CDR1 SEHNR and CDR2 FQNEAQ (reference sequence). The CDR3 has 13 residues. The germline V and J ends were trimmed by 0 bases and 3 bases, with 6 bases remaining between them. In DNA form, the CDR3 reads TGTGCCAGCAGCTTAGCGGTTTACTACGAGCAGTACTTC. Amino acid sequence: CASSLAVYYEQYF.

The genes are TRBV14 and TRBJ2-7; maybe TRBD2 (5 bases). Per germline, CDR1 SGHDN and CDR2 FVKESK. The CDR3 runs to 13 residues. V was clipped by 4 bases and J by 2 bases, with 9 bases between them. CDR3 nucleotides: TGTGCCAGCAGCCCTGGGGAGACCTACGAGCAGTACTTC. Its protein product is CASSPGETYEQYF.

V is TRBV11-1 and J is TRBJ2-1; 10 bases fit TRBD2. This CDR3 region has 15 residues. The germline gives CDR1 SGHAT, CDR2 FQDESV (reference sequence). V lost 3 bases and J lost 7; bases outside the gene matches: 6. The CDR3 region has the DNA TGTGCCAGCAGCTTGTCAGCGGGGGGGCCTAATGAGCAGTTCTTC. Translated: CASSLSAGGPNEQFF.

The chain employs TRBV27 and TRBJ2-1; possible D gene TRBD1, 6 bases. V shed 1 base and J shed 0 bases, with 13 bases lying between them. Germline CDR1 and CDR2: MNHEY and SMNVEV (reference sequence). The CDR3 is 17 amino acids. DNA for the CDR3: TGTGCCAGCAGTTTATTGGGGGCGGCAGGCTCCTACAATGAGCAGTTCTTC. Its protein product is CASSLLGAAGSYNEQFF.

The chain combines TRBV19 with TRBJ1-2; 9 bases fit TRBD1. Trimming at V came to 0 bases and at J to 8 bases, leaving 7 bases not matched to a gene. Germline-derived CDR1 and CDR2 are LNHDA and SQIVND (reference sequence). The CDR3 is 15 residues long. CDR3 nucleotides: TGTGCCAGTAGTATAGATTTACAGGGGGCGACCGGCTACACCTTC. Its translation: CASSIDLQGATGYTF.

The chain carries TRBV28 and TRBJ1-1; D may be TRBD1 (6 bases). Germline CDR1 reads MDHEN; CDR2 reads SYDVKM. This CDR3 region has 13 residues. V was pared by 8 bases and J by 4 bases, with 14 bases between. The CDR3 is CASRYARGTEAFF. The CDR3 DNA reads as TGTGCCAGCCGGTACGCCAGGGGCACTGAAGCTTTCTTT.

The genes are TRBV27 and TRBJ2-1, with 10 bases fitting TRBD2. V was clipped by 0 bases and J by 8 bases; unmatched bases: 13. The CDR3 spans 18 residues. CDR1 MNHEY and CDR2 SMNVEV come from the germline V gene (reference sequence). In DNA form, the CDR3 reads TGTGCCAGCAGTTTATCGAGGAGAGTAGAACTAGCGGGGCATGAGCAGTTCTTC. Its protein product is CASSLSRRVELAGHEQFF.

V usage is TRBV27 and J usage is TRBJ2-7; D gene unclear. Germline loops: CDR1 MNHEY, CDR2 SMNVEV (reference sequence). This CDR3 spans 15 amino acids. Trimming shortened V by 0 bases and J by 0 bases, and 9 bases separated the two germline ends. The CDR3 nucleotides are TGTGCCAGCAGTTTATCCTCCTTTAGCTCCTACGAGCAGTACTTC. Residues: CASSLSSFSSYEQYF.

This clone has just one count. The chain joins TRBV28 to TRBJ2-7, with TRBD1 matching 7 bases. Germline V gene data show CDR1 as MDHEN and CDR2 as SYDVKM. J gave up 4 bases and V 2 bases, and 8 bases lay outside the gene matches. The CDR3 length is 15 residues. DNA for the CDR3: TGTGCCAGCAGTTTACTTACAGGGGAGTTTTACGAGCAGTACTTC. The encoded protein is CASSLLTGEFYEQYF.

The genes are TRBV2 and TRBJ2-3; 8 bases align to TRBD2. After removal of 8 bases from V and 1 base from J, the junction contained 5 bases not matched to a gene. Germline V gives CDR1 SNHLY, CDR2 FYNNEI. The CDR3 contains 14 residues. CDR3 amino acids: CASHSSGRTDTQYF. Here the CDR3 DNA reads TGTGCCAGCCACTCTAGCGGGCGCACAGATACGCAGTATTTT.

The chain recombines TRBV7-2 with TRBJ2-7, with D tentatively TRBD1 or TRBD2 (5 bases each). The CDR3 is 15 residues long. The V end lost 6 bases, the J end lost 5 bases, and 20 bases lay between the germline ends. Germline CDR1 is SGHTA and CDR2 is FQGNSA. CDR3 bases: TGTGCCAGCAGAGAGACCCCCGGGACGATCCACGAGCAGTACTTC. It translates to CASRETPGTIHEQYF.

This sequence joins TRBV28 and TRBJ1-6; 7 bases line up with TRBD1. V lost 7 bases to trimming and J lost 2 bases; unmatched junction nucleotides: 5. CDR1 is MDHEN and CDR2 is SYDVKM in the germline V gene. There are 15 residues in the CDR3. The CDR3 sequence: CASKQGSTYNSPLHF. CDR3 bases: TGTGCCAGCAAACAGGGGTCCACCTATAATTCACCCCTCCACTTT.

Here the CDR3 reads CASSQASTPASPYEQYF. The CDR3 coding sequence is TGCGCCAGCAGCCAAGCCTCCACTCCGGCAAGCCCTTACGAGCAGTACTTC. This rearrangement joins TRBV4-1 to TRBJ2-7; the D is unclear. CDR3 size: 17 residues. Germline V gives CDR1 MGHRA, CDR2 YSYEKL. Trimming cost V 1 base and J 4 bases, with 20 bases left between them.

This rearrangement joins TRBV4-1 to TRBJ2-4, with TRBD1 matching over 7 bases. The junction had 18 bases not matched to a gene; V was cut back by 1 base and J by 9 bases. Germline V CDR1 and CDR2: MGHRA, YSYEKL. This CDR3 comprises 18 residues. The CDR3 is CASSQVDWGTGESGIQYF. DNA of the CDR3: TGCGCCAGCAGCCAAGTCGATTGGGGTACAGGGGAGTCCGGCATTCAGTACTTC.

Here the CDR3 reads CASSVDGTSDNEQFF. CDR3 nucleotide sequence: TGTGCCAGCAGCGTAGATGGGACATCCGACAATGAGCAGTTCTTC. This sequence joins TRBV9 and TRBJ2-1, with D maybe TRBD1 (6 bases). In germline, CDR1 is SGDLS, CDR2 YYNGEE. The CDR3 length is 15 residues. V was pared by 0 bases and J by 5 bases, with 12 bases between.

This chain uses TRBV5-1 with TRBJ2-1; unclear D gene. The CDR3 totals 14 residues. Germline V CDR1 and CDR2: SGHRS, YFSETQ. V dropped 1 base and J dropped 8 bases, with 13 bases sitting between them. This CDR3 is CASSLYPGRYEQFF. The CDR3 DNA sequence: TGCGCCAGCAGCTTGTACCCGGGTAGGTATGAGCAGTTCTTC.

The rearrangement joins TRBV19 to TRBJ2-2; a weak D match, TRBD1 (5 bases). From germline, CDR1 is LNHDA and CDR2 SQIVND (reference sequence). V lost 2 bases and J lost 4, with 17 bases in between. There are 17 residues in the CDR3. The CDR3 nucleotides are TGTGCCAGTAGTATAAGTATGGGAACAGGCACCACCGGGGAGCTGTTTTTT. Residues: CASSISMGTGTTGELFF.

The chain employs TRBV5-1 and TRBJ1-5; D is possibly TRBD1 (6 bases). From germline, CDR1 is SGHRS and CDR2 YFSETQ. Deletions cut 4 bases from V and 4 bases from J, with 9 bases between. CDR3 length: 13 amino acids. CDR3 coding DNA: TGCGCCAGCAGCCTAGGACAGAATCAGCCCCAGCATTTT. Its protein is CASSLGQNQPQHF.

The chain uses TRBV6-5 and TRBJ1-2; no firm D call. CDR1 and CDR2 (germline): MNHEY, SVGAGI. The CDR3 runs to 13 residues. V was pared by 7 bases and J by 5 bases, with 14 bases between. CDR3 in DNA: TGTGCCAGCACGACTGGACCTCAGTATGGCTACACCTTC. Translation gives CASTTGPQYGYTF.

CDR3 residues: CASKGDTVTGELFF. In nucleotides, the CDR3 is TGTGCCAGTAAGGGAGACACCGTCACCGGGGAGCTGTTTTTT. The chain recombines TRBV19 with TRBJ2-2; possibly TRBD2 for D (5 bases). The CDR3 consists of 14 residues. The germline V and J ends were trimmed by 7 bases and 4 bases, with 13 bases remaining between them. Per germline, CDR1 LNHDA and CDR2 SQIVND (reference sequence). The variable domain in full, completed from reference TRBV19 and TRBJ2-2, reads DGGITQSPKYLFRKEGQNVTLSCEQNLNHDAMYWYRQDPGQGLRLIYYSQIVNDFQKGDIAEGYSVSREKKESFPLTVTSAQKNPTAFYLCASKGDTVTGELFFGEGSRLTVL.

The genes are TRBV28 and TRBJ1-6, with D unresolved. This CDR3 is built from 12 residues. The V end was cut by 3 bases, the J end by 7 bases, with 4 bases between. Germline CDR1 reads MDHEN; CDR2 reads SYDVKM. CDR3 amino acids: CASSLTNSPLHF. CDR3 nucleotide sequence: TGTGCCAGCAGTTTGACGAATTCACCCCTCCACTTT.

V gene TRBV7-9 combines with J gene TRBJ2-1, with 9 bases identical to TRBD2. The V segment lost 1 base and the J segment 0 bases; nucleotides outside the gene matches: 10. CDR1 and CDR2 (germline): SEHNR, FQNEAQ (reference sequence). The CDR3 consists of 19 residues. CDR3 DNA sequence: TGTGCCAGCAGCTTAGGTGTTAGCGGGGGCCTAAGCTCCTACAATGAGCAGTTCTTC. This gives the protein CASSLGVSGGLSSYNEQFF. The whole variable domain, remainder taken from reference TRBV7-9 and TRBJ2-1, is DTGVSQNPRHKITKRGQNVTFRCDPISEHNRLYWYRQTLGQGPEFLTYFQNEAQLEKSRLLSDRFSAERPKGSFSTLEIQRTEQGDSAMYLCASSLGVSGGLSSYNEQFFGPGTRLTVL.

The V and J genes are TRBV18 and TRBJ1-4; D is unresolved. The CDR3 length is 12 residues. The V gene's germline CDR1 is KGHSH and CDR2 LQKENI. Between the trimmed V and J ends, which lost 3 bases and 11 bases, there was a span of 10 bases. This CDR3 is CASSPGGSKLFF. DNA for the CDR3: TGTGCCAGCTCACCTGGCGGGAGCAAACTGTTTTTT. Combining the CDR3 with reference TRBV18 and TRBJ1-4 gives the whole variable domain NAGVMQNPRHLVRRRGQEARLRCSPMKGHSHVYWYRQLPEEGLKFMVYLQKENIIDESGMPKERFSAEFPKEGPSILRIQQVVRGDSAAYFCASSPGGSKLFFGSGTQLSVL.

The chain joins TRBV6-5 to TRBJ2-1; 8 nucleotides match TRBD2. The CDR3 runs 16 residues. Germline V gives CDR1 MNHEY, CDR2 SVGAGI. Losses at the gene ends were 0 bases for V and 6 bases for J; bases not matched to a gene: 7. CDR3 nucleotide sequence: TGTGCCAGCAGTTACTCGGTCAGCGGGGGTGGCAATGAGCAGTTCTTC. Its protein product is CASSYSVSGGGNEQFF.

The chain has TRBV4-1 and TRBJ2-7; tentatively, D is TRBD1 (5 bases). Germline V gene sequence: CDR1 MGHRA, CDR2 YSYEKL. Trimming pared 3 bases from V and 0 bases from J, leaving 12 bases between. The CDR3 is 15 residues long. CDR3 protein: CASSQNQGNSYEQYF. The DNA of the CDR3 is TGCGCCAGCAGCCAGAATCAGGGTAACTCCTACGAGCAGTACTTC.